The present entry profiles one T cell receptor beta chain with its context. No antigen is known for it. This specimen comes from a study of T-cell reconstitution after alpha-beta-depleted transplantation in children. A TCRbeta library incorporating unique molecular identifiers was prepared. TCRdb re-called the PCR reads through MiXCR, storing one row per CDR3 protein. The table has a few hundred thousand distinct CDR3 sequences, 20% to 30% seen once. General study findings and limits: The origin of alpha-beta T cells about two months after transplant was reportedly several hundred expanded graft clones.

The CDR3 has 16 amino acids. Germline V gene sequence: CDR1 SGDLS, CDR2 YYNGEE. V lost 3 bases, J lost 1 base, and 9 bases stayed unmatched. The sequence was collected from a girl aged 2-10 years with Fanconi anemia, due to receive a stem cell transplant. V and J are TRBV9 and TRBJ2-5; 7 positions agree with TRBD2. Sequenced material: PBMCs, taken before TCRalphabeta/CD19-depleted stem cell transplant. This chain's CDR3 is CASSAGSGGFQETQYF. The CDR3 DNA reads as TGTGCCAGCAGCGCTGGATCCGGGGGGTTCCAAGAGACCCAGTACTTC.